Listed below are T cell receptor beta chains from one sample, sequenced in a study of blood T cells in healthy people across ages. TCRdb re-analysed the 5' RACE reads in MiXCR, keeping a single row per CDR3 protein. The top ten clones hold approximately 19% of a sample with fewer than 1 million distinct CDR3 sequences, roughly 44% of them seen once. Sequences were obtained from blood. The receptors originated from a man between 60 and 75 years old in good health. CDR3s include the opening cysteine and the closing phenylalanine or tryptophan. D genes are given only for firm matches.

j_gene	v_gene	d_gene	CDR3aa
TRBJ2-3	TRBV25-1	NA	CASSELTGTQYF
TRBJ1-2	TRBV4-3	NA	CASSQDLTAGGYTF
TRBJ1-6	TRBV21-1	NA	CASSKVCWDGESSYNSPLHF
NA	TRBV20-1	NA	CSAVTGTAYEQYF
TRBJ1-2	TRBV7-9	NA	CASSPASGLNYGYTF
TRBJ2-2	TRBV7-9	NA	CASRSTANTGELFF
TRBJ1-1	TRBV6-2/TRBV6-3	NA	CASTPRGNTEAFF
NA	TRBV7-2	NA	CASSQVWGRGDEQYF
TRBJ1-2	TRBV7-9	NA	CASSQSSGRDFYGYTF
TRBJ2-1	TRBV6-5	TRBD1	CASSFGQGNNEQFF
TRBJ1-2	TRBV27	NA	CASRGGPIGYTF
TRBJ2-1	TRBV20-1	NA	CSASPQGNEQFF
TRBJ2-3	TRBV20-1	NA	CSARDPGISTDTQYF
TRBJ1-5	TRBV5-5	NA	CASSPGHSNQPQHF
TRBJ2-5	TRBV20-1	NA	CSARVAGSKTQYF
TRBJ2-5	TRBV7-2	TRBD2	CASSLGLGGGPQETQYF
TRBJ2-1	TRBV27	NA	CASSLTDWYNEQFF
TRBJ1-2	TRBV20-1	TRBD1	CSASARQGPYGYTF
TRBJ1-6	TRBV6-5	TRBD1	CASSYGTGVSPLHF
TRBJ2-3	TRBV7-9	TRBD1	CASSSGQGPDTQYF
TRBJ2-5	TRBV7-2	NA	CASSLDYNQETQYF
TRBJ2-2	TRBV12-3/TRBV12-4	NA	CASSLDSNTGELFF
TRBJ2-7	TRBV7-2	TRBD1	CASSLGATGSSYGQYF
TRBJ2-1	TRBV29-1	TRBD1	CSVVRDRGNNEQFF
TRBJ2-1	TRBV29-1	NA	CSADGGSYNEQFF
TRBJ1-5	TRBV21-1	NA	CASSRKQGSNQPQHF
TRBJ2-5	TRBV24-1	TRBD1	CATSDGTGAEKRTQYF
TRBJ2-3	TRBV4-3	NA	CASSPGRGRPSLGTDTQYF
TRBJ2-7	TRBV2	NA	CASKGGAREQYF
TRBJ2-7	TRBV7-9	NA	CASSSQSVGSYEQYF
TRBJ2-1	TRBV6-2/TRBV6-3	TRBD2	CASQGTSAYNEQFF
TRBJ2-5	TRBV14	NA	CASSPEYGTQYF
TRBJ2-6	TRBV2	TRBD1	CASSDLYRDRGVEANVLTF
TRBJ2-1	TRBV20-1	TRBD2	CSARGWTSGGLSYNEQFF